This T cell receptor beta chain was documented in a study of CD8+ T cells in alopecia areata. For the study at large: Treated patients were dosed with oral tofacitinib, taking 5 to 10 mg twice daily.

The authors sorted CD4+ and CD8+ T cells from PBMCs. This CDR3 has 15 amino acids. V lost 6 bases, J lost 7 bases, and 10 bases stayed unmatched. Germline V gives CDR1 SEHNR, CDR2 FQNEAQ (reference sequence). Investigators isolated RNA and reverse transcribed it into cDNA to act as the sequencing template. The data were produced by immunoSEQ multiplex PCR, yet TCRdb's version contains in-frame clones alone and is incomplete. The table has some 150,000 clones, about 67% seen once. The V gene is TRBV7-9, the J gene TRBJ2-1; 9 nucleotides match TRBD2. The starting material was CD8+ T cells sorted from blood, obtained at week 0. This receptor was taken from a human donor with alopecia areata. CDR3 sequence: CASRTFAGGANEQFF. For the CDR3, the DNA is TGTGCCAGCAGGACCTTCGCGGGAGGGGCAAATGAGCAGTTCTTC.